This T cell receptor beta chain derives from a study of CD8 T cells in Susac syndrome. CD8+ and CD4+ T cells circulating in blood were sequenced for TCR beta. Healthy donors constituted the controls, which were matched for age and sex. Isolation of CD8+ and CD4+ T cells was performed negatively, whereas enrichment of TEMRA cells was done by FACS. With V trimmed by 6 bases and J by 0 bases, 13 bases remained unmatched. CDR1 is LNHDA, CDR2 SQIVND, per germline (reference sequence). This CDR3 spans 17 amino acids. Random hexamers primed reverse transcription of about 0.5 to 1 ug RNA. The authors amplified TCR beta CDR3 across 54 Vbeta and 13 Jbeta using immunoSEQ multiplex PCR. A single record per CDR3 protein comes from TCRdb applying MiXCR to the immunoSEQ multiplex PCR reads. The sample consists of roughly 44,000 distinct CDR3 sequences, 90% to 95% of them appearing once.

The receptor comes from a human donor in good health. The sequenced material came from CD8+ T cells from PBMCs. V usage is TRBV19 and J usage is TRBJ1-1; 7 nucleotides align to TRBD1. CDR3 nucleotides: TGTGCCAGTAGCCCCCGGGACAGCATACGCCTGAACACTGAAGCTTTCTTT. Translated, it gives CASSPRDSIRLNTEAFF. The variable domain in full, completed from reference TRBV19 and TRBJ1-1, reads DGGITQSPKYLFRKEGQNVTLSCEQNLNHDAMYWYRQDPGQGLRLIYYSQIVNDFQKGDIAEGYSVSREKKESFPLTVTSAQKNPTAFYLCASSPRDSIRLNTEAFFGQGTRLTVV.